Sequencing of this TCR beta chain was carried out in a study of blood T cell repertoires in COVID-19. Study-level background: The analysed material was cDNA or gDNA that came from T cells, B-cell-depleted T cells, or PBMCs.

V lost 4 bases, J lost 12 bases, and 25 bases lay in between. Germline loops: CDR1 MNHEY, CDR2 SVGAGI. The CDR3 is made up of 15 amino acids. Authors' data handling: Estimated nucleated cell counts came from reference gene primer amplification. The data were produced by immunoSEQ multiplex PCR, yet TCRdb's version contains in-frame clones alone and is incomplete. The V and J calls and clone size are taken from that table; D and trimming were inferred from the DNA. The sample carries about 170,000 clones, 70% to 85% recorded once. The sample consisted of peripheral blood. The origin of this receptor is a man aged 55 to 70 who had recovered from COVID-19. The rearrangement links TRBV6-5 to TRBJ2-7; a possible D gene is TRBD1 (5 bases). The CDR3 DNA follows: TGTGCCAGCAGTTCTCGCGGCCAGTCTAATCGTGGGGCGTACTTC. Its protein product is CASSSRGQSNRGAYF.